This T cell receptor beta chain derives from a study of shared clonotypes between healthy human individuals (dated by TCRdb to about 2020). Study-level background: A couple of women and three men aged 18 to 49 years were included in the cohort. For each donor, CD4 naive and CD4 memory were each run on three plates, CD8 naive on two plates, and CD8 memory on one plate. To estimate repertoire size and how much clonotypes are shared between individuals, the study performed deep sequencing of blood TCR repertoires from a handful of healthy adults. To increase sequencing depth and limit assay-specific biases, different laboratories used diverse techniques to prepare libraries and sequence TCR repertoires. Between about 0.9 and 9 billion PBMCs per donor were obtained by leukapheresis.

TCR CDR3 regions were amplified from genomic DNA by multiplex PCR using the deep immunoSEQ assay. For each cell subset, the extracted genomic DNA was distributed evenly across all wells of several immunoSEQ 96-well plates, and each plate served as one replicate. Each replicate PCR for sorted subsets received around 200 ng genomic DNA, equal to tens of thousands of T cell genomes. Purified libraries were measured with a Qubit 3.0 fluorometer, size-checked on a Bioanalyzer 2100, and measured again with the KAPA Library Quantification kit. Every immunoSEQ 96-well plate was sequenced on a dedicated single-read 150-cycle Illumina NextSeq 550 flow cell. Per the source publication's procedure: The immunoSEQ output contained only junctional sequences without quality scores, so filtering could not match that applied to full-length reads. Sequences were annotated with PyIR, a Python wrapper for IgBLAST v1.9, and V/J genes and CDR3 were assigned using IMGT germline references. Reads with weak V/J assignments (E-value above 1e-6), missing CDR3, stop codons, out-of-frame junctions, or ambiguous translated residues were removed. V3J clonotypes were defined by identical inferred V gene, J gene, and CDR3 amino acid sequence. The percentage overlap between two repertoires was calculated by dividing the number of shared unique clonotypes by the size of the smaller repertoire. RTK rarefaction, the Chao1 estimator, and Recon v2.1 estimates of unobserved clonotypes were used to assess repertoire richness. OLGA was used to compute generation probabilities for all TCRbeta clonotypes that the gDNA method yielded from a handful of donors. This immuneACCESS table, as held by TCRdb, lists in-frame sequences with V and J called but not all clones. Of the missing ones, under half trace to an unresolved V gene in checked studies; the others have no known cause. Clone size and V and J calls were adopted from that table, with D and trimming inferred from the DNA. Recorded for this sample are approximately 1.1 million clones; about 80% of them occurred a single time. Clones ranked in the top ten supply about 0.52% of the sample.

On this clone itself: No antigen is known for it. Per-base quality was not reported, and no clone a single base away is much larger than it.

Findings and caveats that apply to the study as a whole: Clonotypes shared by all four sorted-subset donors showed higher generation probabilities than non-shared clonotypes. Sampling was restricted to blood, and TCR repertoires in tissue are likely to differ from TCR repertoires in blood. Even with the large sequencing depth, rarefaction of the sorted-subset datasets indicated that sequencing was incomplete. Pairwise subsampling led to the expectation that sequencing depth would affect the degree of clonotype sharing among donors. Naive subsets generally had larger estimated clonotype richness than memory subsets did. Because the study included only a small number of donors, the genetic and exposure-history diversity represented was limited. When a few donors were compared, the shared fraction of clonotypes was roughly 5% for naive CD4, around 3.6% for naive CD8, more than 2% for memory CD4, and around 0.4% for memory CD8.

Cut back by 3 bases and 8 bases, the V and J ends lie 13 bases apart. There are 14 amino acids in the CDR3, from cysteine to phenylalanine inclusive. CDR3 DNA only is kept here, 42 bases in frame from base 1. The germline V gene specifies SNHLY as CDR1 and FYNNEI as CDR2. The donors were healthy, HIV-negative adults with no recently reported acute infections or vaccinations. Only Caucasian adults living in Nashville, Tennessee, USA were represented among the donors. CD4+ T cells were enriched by magnetic negative selection, after which naive cells were positively selected on CD45RA and the negative fraction was taken as the memory subset. After blood collection by leukapheresis, PBMCs were isolated using Ficoll-Histopaque density gradient centrifugation and then cryopreserved in the vapor phase of liquid nitrogen. Analytical flow cytometry was used to check the purity and quantity of each magnetically sorted T cell population. Each sorted fraction had its genomic DNA isolated and then quantified by UV absorbance on a Nanodrop 2000c.

Sequenced: memory CD4+ T cells from PBMCs. In light of the paper, this sample's cell subset or site label describes: CD45RA-negative fraction. The TCR comes from a man aged 18 to 30 in good health. Some clones in this sample may be carry-over from other donors' samples. In this chain, TRBV2 is recombined with TRBJ1-4; no D gene call is confident. The encoded CDR3 is CASSEGKVGEKLFF. The DNA reads TGTGCCAGCAGTGAGGGGAAGGTGGGAGAAAAACTGTTTTTT.